This T cell receptor (beta chain) is from a study of regulatory T cells in long-lasting Graves disease. Per the germline V gene, CDR1 is DFQATT and CDR2 is SNEGSKA (reference sequence). The CDR3 has 14 amino acids. Unmatched junction bases numbered 9, after V lost 6 bases and J lost 4 bases. This clonotype was seen ten or more times. In building TCR beta libraries, iRepertoire HTBI primers were used together with Arm-PCR of CDR3 regions. As originally analysed: Gene usage covered some 66 TRBV and 13 to 15 TRBJ segments. Using its own MiXCR run on the multiplex PCR reads, TCRdb lists one record per CDR3 protein. It is TCRdb's table, rather than the study itself, that gives the V and J calls and clone size. The data hold fewer than 550,000 distinct CDR3 sequences, with 15% to 20% observed a single time. Specified time point: newly diagnosed GD, antithyroid drugs for less than 3 months. Generation of the TCR library employed RNA extracted from PBMCs. A peripheral blood sample, around 8.5 milliliters in volume, was drawn into EDTA tubes.

The same specimen was also included in a second study, on T cells in Graves' hyperthyroidism and ophthalmopathy.

V and J are TRBV20-1 and TRBJ2-1, with TRBD2 identical over 7 bases. The specimen was peripheral blood mononuclear cells (PBMCs), collected at new diagnosis, from a patient treated with antithyroid drugs. The sequence was collected from a woman in her late teens or twenties with Graves disease. CDR3 nucleotide sequence: TGCAGTGCCCACCCCAGCGGGGCATACAATGAGCAGTTCTTC. Protein: CSAHPSGAYNEQFF.